This T cell receptor beta chain is from a study of Ad26.COV2.S vaccination and SARS-CoV-2 variants. General study results and limits: Vaccine and placebo recipients had comparable breadth of non-spike TCRs.

The CDR3 sequence is 15 residues long. Germline-derived CDR1 and CDR2 are SQVTM and ANQGSEA. V lost 0 bases and J 1 base, leaving 13 bases between the germline ends. Libraries were prepared by immunoSEQ multiplex PCR; TCRdb keeps only in-frame clonotypes and omits some of them. The sample contains 430,000 or so clones, 90% of which appear only once. Stated treatment: 15 to 20 received Ad26.COV2.S at low or high dose, single or two shots; a few received placebo; per-sample allocation not given. Each sample was drawn 63 days after the first injection (of vaccine or placebo). Concerning this clone: Antigen unknown.

Sequenced here: peripheral blood, sampled in a trial of Ad26.COV2.S vaccine versus placebo. This receptor was identified in a person aged 18-65 years who received the Ad26.COV2.S COVID-19 vaccine or a placebo. The chain is built from TRBV29-1 and TRBJ2-7; TRBD1 or TRBD2 may be the D gene (5 bases each). Here the CDR3 reads CSVEDRDGTSYEQYF. For the CDR3, the DNA is TGCAGCGTTGAAGATCGGGACGGAACTTCCTACGAGCAGTACTTC.